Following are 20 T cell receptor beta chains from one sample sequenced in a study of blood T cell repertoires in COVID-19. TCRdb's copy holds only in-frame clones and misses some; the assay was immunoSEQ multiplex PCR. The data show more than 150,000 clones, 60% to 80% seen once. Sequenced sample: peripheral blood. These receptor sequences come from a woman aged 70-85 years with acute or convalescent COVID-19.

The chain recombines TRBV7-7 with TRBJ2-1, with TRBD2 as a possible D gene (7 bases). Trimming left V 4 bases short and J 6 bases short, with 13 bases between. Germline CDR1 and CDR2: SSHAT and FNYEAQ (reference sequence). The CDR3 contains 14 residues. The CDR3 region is CASSSTGGLNEQFF. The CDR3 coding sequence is TGTGCCAGCAGCTCGACCGGGGGGCTCAATGAGCAGTTCTTC.

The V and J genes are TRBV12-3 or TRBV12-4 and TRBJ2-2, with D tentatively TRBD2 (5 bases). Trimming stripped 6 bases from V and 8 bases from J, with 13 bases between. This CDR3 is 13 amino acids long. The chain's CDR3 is CASSQTVAGELFF. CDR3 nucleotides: TGTGCCAGCAGCCAAACAGTAGCGGGGGAGCTGTTTTTT.

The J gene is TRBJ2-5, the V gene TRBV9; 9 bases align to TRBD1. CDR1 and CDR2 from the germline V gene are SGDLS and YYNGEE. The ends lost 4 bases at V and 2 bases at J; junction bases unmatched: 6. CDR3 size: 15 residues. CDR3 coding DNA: TGTGCCAGCAGCCCCGGACAGGGGAGTCAAGAGACCCAGTACTTC. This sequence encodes CASSPGQGSQETQYF.

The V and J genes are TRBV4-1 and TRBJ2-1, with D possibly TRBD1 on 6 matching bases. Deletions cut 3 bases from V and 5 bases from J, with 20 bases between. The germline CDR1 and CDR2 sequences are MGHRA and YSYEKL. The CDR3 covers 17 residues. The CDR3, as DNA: TGCGCCAGCAGCCACCCAAAATGGGATAGACAGGACAATGAGCAGTTCTTC. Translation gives CASSHPKWDRQDNEQFF.

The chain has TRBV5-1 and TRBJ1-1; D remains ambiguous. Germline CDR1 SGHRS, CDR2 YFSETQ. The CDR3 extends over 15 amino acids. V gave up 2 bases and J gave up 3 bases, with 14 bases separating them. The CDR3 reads CASSLDISRYTEAFF. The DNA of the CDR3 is TGCGCCAGCAGCTTAGACATTTCGAGATACACTGAAGCTTTCTTT.

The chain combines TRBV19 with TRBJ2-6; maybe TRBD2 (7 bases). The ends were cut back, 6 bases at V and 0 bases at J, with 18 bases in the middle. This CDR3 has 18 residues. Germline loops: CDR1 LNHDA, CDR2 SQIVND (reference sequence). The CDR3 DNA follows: TGTGCCAGTAGCCAGCCGGGGGGCCGCCTCTCTGGGGCCAACGTCCTGACTTTC. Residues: CASSQPGGRLSGANVLTF.

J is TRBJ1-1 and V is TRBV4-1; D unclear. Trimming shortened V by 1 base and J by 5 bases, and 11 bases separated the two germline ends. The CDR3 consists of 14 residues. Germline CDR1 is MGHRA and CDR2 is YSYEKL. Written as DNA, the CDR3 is TGCGCCAGCAGCCAAGGTACCAGGATGACTGAAGCTTTCTTT. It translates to CASSQGTRMTEAFF.

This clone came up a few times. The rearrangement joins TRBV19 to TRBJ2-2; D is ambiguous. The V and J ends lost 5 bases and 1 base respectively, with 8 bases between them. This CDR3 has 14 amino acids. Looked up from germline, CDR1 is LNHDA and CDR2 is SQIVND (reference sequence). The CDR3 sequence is CASSVNRNTGELFF. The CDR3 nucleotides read TGTGCCAGTAGTGTGAACAGGAACACCGGGGAGCTGTTTTTT.

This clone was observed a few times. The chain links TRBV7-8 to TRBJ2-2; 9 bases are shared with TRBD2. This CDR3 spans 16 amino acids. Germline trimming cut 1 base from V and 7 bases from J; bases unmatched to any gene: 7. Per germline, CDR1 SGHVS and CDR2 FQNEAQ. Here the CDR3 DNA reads TGTGCCAGCAGCTTAGTTTCTAGCGGGACTAGCGGGGAGCTGTTTTTT. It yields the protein CASSLVSSGTSGELFF.

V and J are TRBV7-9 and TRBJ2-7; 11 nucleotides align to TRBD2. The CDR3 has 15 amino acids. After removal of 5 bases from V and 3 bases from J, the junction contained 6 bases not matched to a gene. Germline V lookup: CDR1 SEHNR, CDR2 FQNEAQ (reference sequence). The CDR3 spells CASSTRLAGLYEQYF. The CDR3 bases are TGTGCCAGCAGCACCCGACTAGCGGGACTCTACGAGCAGTACTTC.

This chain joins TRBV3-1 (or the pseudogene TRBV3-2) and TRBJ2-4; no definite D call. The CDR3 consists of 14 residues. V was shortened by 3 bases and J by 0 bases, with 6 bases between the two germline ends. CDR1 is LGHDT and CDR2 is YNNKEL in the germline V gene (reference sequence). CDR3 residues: CASSQYTAKNIQYF. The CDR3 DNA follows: TGTGCCAGCAGCCAGTACACAGCCAAAAACATTCAGTACTTC.

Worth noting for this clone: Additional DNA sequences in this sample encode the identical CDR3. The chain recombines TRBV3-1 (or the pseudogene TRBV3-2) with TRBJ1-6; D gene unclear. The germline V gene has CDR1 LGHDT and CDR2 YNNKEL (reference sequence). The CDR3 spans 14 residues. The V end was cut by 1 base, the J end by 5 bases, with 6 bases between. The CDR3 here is CASSQGQNNSPLHF. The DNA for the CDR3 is TGTGCCAGCAGCCAAGGGCAGAATAATTCACCCCTCCACTTT.

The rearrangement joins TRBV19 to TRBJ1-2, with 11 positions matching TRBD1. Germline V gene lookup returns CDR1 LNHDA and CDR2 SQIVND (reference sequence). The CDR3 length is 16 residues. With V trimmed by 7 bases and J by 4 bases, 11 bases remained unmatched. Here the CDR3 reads CASIPGQGVYAYGYTF. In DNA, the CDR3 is TGTGCCAGTATACCGGGACAGGGGGTTTACGCCTATGGCTACACCTTC.

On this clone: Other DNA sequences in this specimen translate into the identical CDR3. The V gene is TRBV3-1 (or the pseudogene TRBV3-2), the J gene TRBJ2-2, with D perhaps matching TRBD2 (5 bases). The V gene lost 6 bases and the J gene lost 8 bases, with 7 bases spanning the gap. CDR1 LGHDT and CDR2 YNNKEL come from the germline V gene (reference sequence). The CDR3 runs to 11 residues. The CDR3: CASSPGGELFF. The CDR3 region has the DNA TGTGCCAGCAGTCCGGGAGGGGAGCTGTTTTTT.

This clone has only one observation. CDR3 nucleotides: TGTGCCAGCAGCCCCGGGACTAGCGGGAGGGCCCGGTACAATGAGCAGTTCTTC. Protein: CASSPGTSGRARYNEQFF. The chain couples TRBV7-3 to TRBJ2-1, with 16 bases aligning to TRBD2. V dropped 5 bases and J dropped 4; count of bases not matched to a gene: 8. Germline CDR1 and CDR2: SGHTA and FQGTGA. The CDR3 length is 18 residues. The full variable domain, rest sourced from reference TRBV7-3 and TRBJ2-1, is GAGVSQTPSNKVTEKGKYVELRCDPISGHTALYWYRQSLGQGPEFLIYFQGTGAADDSGLPNDRFFAVRPEGSVSTLKIQRTERGDSAVYLCASSPGTSGRARYNEQFFGPGTRLTVL.

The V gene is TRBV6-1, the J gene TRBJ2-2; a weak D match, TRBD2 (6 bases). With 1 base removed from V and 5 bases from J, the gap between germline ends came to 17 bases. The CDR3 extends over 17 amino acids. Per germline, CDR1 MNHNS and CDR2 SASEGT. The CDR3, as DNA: TGTGCCAGCAGTGAAGAGGATAGCGGACATCTAACCGGGGAGCTGTTTTTT. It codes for CASSEEDSGHLTGELFF.

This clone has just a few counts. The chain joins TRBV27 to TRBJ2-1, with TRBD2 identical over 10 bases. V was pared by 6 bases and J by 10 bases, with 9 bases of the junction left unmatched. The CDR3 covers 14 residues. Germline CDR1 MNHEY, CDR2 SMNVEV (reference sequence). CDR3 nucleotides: TGTGCCAGCAGACCTAGCGGGAGCTTGAGGGAGCAGTTCTTC. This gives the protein CASRPSGSLREQFF.

Here the CDR3 DNA reads TGTGCCTGGAGATCGAGAGGTAGCACAGATACGCAGTATTTT. It is translated as CAWRSRGSTDTQYF. This chain links TRBV30 with TRBJ2-3, with D uncertain. Germline V CDR1 and CDR2: GTSNPN, SVGIG (reference sequence). V lost 3 bases, J lost 0 bases, and 10 bases lay in between. This CDR3 has 14 amino acids.

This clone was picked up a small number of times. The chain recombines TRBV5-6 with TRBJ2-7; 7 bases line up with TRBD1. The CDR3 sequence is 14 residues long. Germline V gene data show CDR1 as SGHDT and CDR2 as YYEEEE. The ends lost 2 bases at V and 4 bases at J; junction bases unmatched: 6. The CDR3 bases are TGTGCCAGCAGCTTAGACAGGGTTGGGTACGAGCAGTACTTC. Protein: CASSLDRVGYEQYF.

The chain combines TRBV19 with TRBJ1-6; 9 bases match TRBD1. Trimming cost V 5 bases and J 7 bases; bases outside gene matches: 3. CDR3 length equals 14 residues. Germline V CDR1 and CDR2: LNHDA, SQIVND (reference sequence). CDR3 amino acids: CASSETGGNSPLHF. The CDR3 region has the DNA TGTGCCAGTAGTGAAACAGGGGGCAATTCACCCCTCCACTTT.